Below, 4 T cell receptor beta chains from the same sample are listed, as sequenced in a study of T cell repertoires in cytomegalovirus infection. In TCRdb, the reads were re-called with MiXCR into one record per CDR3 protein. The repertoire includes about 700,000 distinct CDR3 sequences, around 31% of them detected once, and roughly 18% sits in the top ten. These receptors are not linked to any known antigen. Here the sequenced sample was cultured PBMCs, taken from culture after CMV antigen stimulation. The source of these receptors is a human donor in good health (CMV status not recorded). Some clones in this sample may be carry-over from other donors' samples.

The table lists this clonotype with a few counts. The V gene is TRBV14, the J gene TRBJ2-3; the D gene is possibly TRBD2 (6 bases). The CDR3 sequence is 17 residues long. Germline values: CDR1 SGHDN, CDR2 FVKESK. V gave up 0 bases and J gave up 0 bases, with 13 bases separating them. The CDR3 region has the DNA TGTGCCAGCAGCCAAGATTGGCTAGCGCCGAGCACAGATACGCAGTATTTT. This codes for CASSQDWLAPSTDTQYF.

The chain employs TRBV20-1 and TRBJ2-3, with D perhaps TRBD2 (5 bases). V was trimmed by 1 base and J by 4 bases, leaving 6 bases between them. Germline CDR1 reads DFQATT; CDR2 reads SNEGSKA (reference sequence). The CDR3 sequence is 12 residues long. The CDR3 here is CSARASPDTQYF. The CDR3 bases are TGCAGTGCTAGAGCTAGCCCAGATACGCAGTATTTT.

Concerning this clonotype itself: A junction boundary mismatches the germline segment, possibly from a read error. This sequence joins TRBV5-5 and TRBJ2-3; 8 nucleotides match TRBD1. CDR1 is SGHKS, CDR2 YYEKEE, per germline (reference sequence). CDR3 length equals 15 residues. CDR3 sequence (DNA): TGTGTCAGCAGCTTTTGGACAGGGAGTGGAGATACGCAGTATTTT. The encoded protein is CVSSFWTGSGDTQYF.

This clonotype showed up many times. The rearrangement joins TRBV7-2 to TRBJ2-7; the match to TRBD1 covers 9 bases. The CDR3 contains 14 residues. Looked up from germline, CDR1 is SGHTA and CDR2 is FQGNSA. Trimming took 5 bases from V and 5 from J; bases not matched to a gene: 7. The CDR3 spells CASSTNRGLNEQYF. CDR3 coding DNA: TGTGCCAGCAGCACGAACAGGGGGCTCAACGAGCAGTACTTC.